The 8 T cell receptor beta chains below were found in one sample sequenced in a study of human T cells and chemical hapten exposure. As to time point: pre-sensitization, week 0. Treatment reported: therapeutic diphenylcyclopropenone sensitization with weekly scalp DPC. Each CDR3 protein is one row after TCRdb ran MiXCR on the RACE reads. Of about 39,000 distinct CDR3 sequences detected, 9.5% to 15% appear once; the ten largest clones hold over 5.5%. The sequencing here drew on whole blood, taken in connection with sensitization to the hapten diphenylcyclopropenone (DPC). The receptors derive from a woman aged 25 to 45 with alopecia areata. Some clones in this sample may be carry-over from other donors' samples.

This clonotype was counted a few times. The chain combines TRBV28 with TRBJ2-1, with 8 bases that match TRBD2. The CDR3 runs 16 residues. The germline V gene encodes CDR1 MDHEN and CDR2 SYDVKM. Germline trimming cut 2 bases from V and 4 bases from J; bases unmatched to any gene: 7. The CDR3 reads CASSLVSSGSYNEQFF. CDR3 bases: TGTGCCAGCAGTTTAGTTTCTAGCGGGTCTTACAATGAGCAGTTCTTC.

The table lists this clonotype with a few counts. The chain recombines TRBV28 with TRBJ1-5; TRBD1 is a possible D gene (5 bases). CDR3 length: 13 residues. Germline CDR1 and CDR2: MDHEN and SYDVKM. Trimming cost V 9 bases and J 7 bases, with 16 bases left between them. CDR3 in amino acids: CARTEGLGQPQHF. DNA for the CDR3: TGTGCCAGGACCGAGGGGCTAGGACAGCCCCAGCATTTT. The full variable domain, its missing parts supplied by reference TRBV28 and TRBJ1-5, is DVKVTQSSRYLVKRTGEKVFLECVQDMDHENMFWYRQDPGLGLRLIYFSYDVKMKEKGDIPEGYSVSREKKERFSLILESASTNQTSMYLCARTEGLGQPQHFGDGTRLSIL.

V and J are TRBV28 and TRBJ2-3; 11 bases agree with TRBD2. V shed 5 bases, J shed 2 bases, and the junction held 6 bases outside the gene matches. This CDR3 region has 16 residues. Germline lookup yields CDR1 MDHEN and CDR2 SYDVKM. The CDR3 bases are TGTGCCAGCAGTCCTTTAGCGGGAGGGTTCACAGATACGCAGTATTTT. It translates to CASSPLAGGFTDTQYF.

This sequence joins TRBV7-9 and TRBJ2-2; TRBD1 agrees at 7 bases. Germline CDR1 reads SEHNR; CDR2 reads FQNEAQ (reference sequence). CDR3 length: 15 residues. The junction had 11 bases not matched to a gene; V was cut back by 7 bases and J by 6 bases. The chain's CDR3 is CASTVLTGFAGELFF. DNA for the CDR3: TGTGCCAGCACCGTACTGACAGGGTTTGCCGGGGAGCTGTTTTTT.

The chain combines TRBV29-1 with TRBJ1-4; no reliable D call. V lost 5 bases and J lost 4, with 5 bases in between. The germline CDR1 and CDR2 sequences are SQVTM and ANQGSEA. The CDR3 consists of 11 residues. The CDR3 nucleotides are TGCAGCGTTCCGCATAATGAAAAACTGTTTTTT. It is translated as CSVPHNEKLFF. The whole variable domain, remainder taken from reference TRBV29-1 and TRBJ1-4, is SAVISQKPSRDICQRGTSLTIQCQVDSQVTMMFWYRQQPGQSLTLIATANQGSEATYESGFVIDKFPISRPNLTFSTLTVSNMSPEDSSIYLCSVPHNEKLFFGSGTQLSVL.

This clonotype came up many times. The gene calls are TRBV7-3 and TRBJ1-6; TRBD1 agrees at 12 bases. The CDR3 has 17 residues. Germline CDR1 is SGHTA and CDR2 is FQGTGA. V shed 0 bases and J 5 bases; nucleotides not matched to a gene: 2. The CDR3: CASSLTGTGGNNSPLHF. The CDR3 region has the DNA TGTGCCAGCAGCTTAACGGGGACAGGGGGCAATAATTCACCCCTCCACTTT.

The gene calls are TRBV7-2 and TRBJ1-1, with 7 bases that match TRBD1. V gave up 3 bases and J gave up 6 bases; unmatched junction bases: 16. The germline gives CDR1 SGHTA, CDR2 FQGNSA. The CDR3 is 17 residues long. The CDR3 protein is CASSFGGQLGLRAEAFF. The CDR3 nucleotides read TGTGCCAGCAGCTTCGGGGGACAGCTTGGGTTGAGAGCTGAAGCTTTCTTT.

This clonotype showed up just a few times. The V gene is TRBV6-5, the J gene TRBJ1-5; 7 bases are a match to TRBD1. Per the germline V gene, CDR1 is MNHEY and CDR2 is SVGAGI. Unmatched junction bases numbered 11, after V lost 8 bases and J lost 4 bases. The CDR3 contains 15 residues. CDR3 nucleotide sequence: TGTGCCAGCCGTTCCGGGACAGTGACGAATCAGCCCCAGCATTTT. Its translation is CASRSGTVTNQPQHF.